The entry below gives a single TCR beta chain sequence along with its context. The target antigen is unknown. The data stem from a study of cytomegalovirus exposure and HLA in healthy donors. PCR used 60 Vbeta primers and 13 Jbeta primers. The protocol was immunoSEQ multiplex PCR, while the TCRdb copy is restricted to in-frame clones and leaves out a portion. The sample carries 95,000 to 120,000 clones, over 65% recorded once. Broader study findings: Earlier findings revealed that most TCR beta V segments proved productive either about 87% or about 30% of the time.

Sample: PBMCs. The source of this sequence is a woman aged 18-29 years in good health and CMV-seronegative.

The CDR3 nucleotides are TGTGCCAGCAGTACCCCGGGACAGGGGACCTACGAGCAGTACTTC. Protein sequence: CASSTPGQGTYEQYF. The chain combines TRBV28 with TRBJ2-7; 10 nucleotides match TRBD1. Germline V gene sequence: CDR1 MDHEN, CDR2 SYDVKM. The CDR3 is made up of 15 amino acids. V dropped 5 bases and J dropped 2; count of bases not matched to a gene: 6. Variable domain in full (rest from reference TRBV28 and TRBJ2-7): DVKVTQSSRYLVKRTGEKVFLECVQDMDHENMFWYRQDPGLGLRLIYFSYDVKMKEKGDIPEGYSVSREKKERFSLILESASTNQTSMYLCASSTPGQGTYEQYFGPGTRLTVT.